This T cell receptor beta chain was recovered during a study of T cell responses to AZD1222 COVID-19 vaccine. Study details: Second-dose recipients at about 4 or about 12 weeks were treated as one pooled group. Study-wide results and limits: The breadth and depth of Spike-specific TCRs increased once two AZD1222 doses had been given. Repertoire collection took place solely once the T cell response had peaked.

Between the trimmed V and J ends, which lost 5 bases and 0 bases, there was a span of 13 bases. The germline CDR1 and CDR2 sequences are SEHNR and FQNEAQ (reference sequence). The CDR3 runs 15 residues. Clones were read by immunoSEQ multiplex PCR, and TCRdb kept only the in-frame ones, dropping some. Of about 160,000 clones listed, more than 80% were seen once; the top ten hold approximately 6.9%. Concerning this clone itself: The antigen remains unidentified.

The V call is TRBV7-9, the J call TRBJ1-1; no reliable D call. This clonotype was obtained from an adult in good health. Sequenced material: peripheral blood, taken on day 0 of AZD1222 vaccination. The chain's CDR3 is CASSGGRTMNTEAFF. In DNA, the CDR3 is TGTGCCAGCAGCGGCGGCAGAACAATGAACACTGAAGCTTTCTTT.